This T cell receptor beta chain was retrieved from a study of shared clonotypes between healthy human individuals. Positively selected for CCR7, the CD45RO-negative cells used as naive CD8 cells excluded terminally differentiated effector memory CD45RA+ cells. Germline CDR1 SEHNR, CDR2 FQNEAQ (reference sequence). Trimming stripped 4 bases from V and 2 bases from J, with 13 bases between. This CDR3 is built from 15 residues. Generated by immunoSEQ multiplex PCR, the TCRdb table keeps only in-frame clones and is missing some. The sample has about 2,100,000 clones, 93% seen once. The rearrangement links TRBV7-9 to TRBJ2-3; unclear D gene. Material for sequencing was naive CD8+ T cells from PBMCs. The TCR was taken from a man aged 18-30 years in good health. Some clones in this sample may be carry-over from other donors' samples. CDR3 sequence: CASSSGPLLTDTQYF. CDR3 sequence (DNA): TGTGCCAGCAGCTCCGGCCCCCTTCTCACAGATACGCAGTATTTT.